Given below is one T cell receptor beta chain in context. Treatment noted: about 20 received Ad26.COV2.S at low or high dose, single or two shots; 5 received placebo; per-sample allocation not given. At day 63 after the first vaccine or placebo injection, samples were drawn. V was shortened by 2 bases and J by 2 bases, with 12 bases between the two germline ends. Germline loops: CDR1 MDHEN, CDR2 SYDVKM. CDR3 length: 16 residues. This record comes from a study of Ad26.COV2.S vaccination and SARS-CoV-2 variants. The repertoire was sequenced with immunoSEQ multiplex PCR; TCRdb's copy has only in-frame clones and lacks some. The sample includes 350,000 to 400,000 clones, about 89% seen only once; the top ten take around 2%.

The chain carries TRBV28 and TRBJ2-2; D perhaps matches TRBD2 (6 bases). The sequencing used peripheral blood, collected in a trial of Ad26.COV2.S vaccine versus placebo. The receptor comes from a person aged 18 to 59 who received the Ad26.COV2.S COVID-19 vaccine or a placebo. CDR3 sequence: CASSLGSGLNTGELFF. Written as DNA, the CDR3 is TGTGCCAGCAGTTTAGGGTCGGGACTTAACACCGGGGAGCTGTTTTTT.